The clone carrying this T cell receptor (beta chain) has just one count. This sample is part of a study of blood T cell repertoires in COVID-19. Overall study context: Donors in the United States, Italy and Spain gave samples during acute or convalescent COVID-19. PBMCs, B-cell-depleted T cells, or T cells were the source of the cDNA or gDNA that made up the material.

Authors' methods: Reference gene primers were amplified, and this amplification served to estimate nucleated cell counts. Measured with immunoSEQ multiplex PCR; TCRdb has only the in-frame clones, and not every one. V, J and clone size reflect that table, while D and trimming were determined from the DNA. This repertoire shows 250,000 to 350,000 clones, around 91% found once; its top ten account for approximately 12%. Trimming removed 5 bases at V and 0 bases at J, with 11 bases between. The CDR3 loop spans 15 amino acids. Germline lookup yields CDR1 SEHNR and CDR2 FQNEAQ (reference sequence). The sequence was collected from a woman aged 60-70 years with acute or convalescent COVID-19. The V and J genes are TRBV7-9 and TRBJ2-1, with D possibly TRBD1 on 6 matching bases. The sample taken for sequencing was peripheral blood. The DNA of the CDR3 is TGTGCCAGCAGCACCCACAGGGACTCCTACAATGAGCAGTTCTTC. Amino acid sequence: CASSTHRDSYNEQFF.